Below, 10 T cell receptor beta chains from the same sample are listed, as sequenced in a study of T cell clonality in common variable immunodeficiency (dated by TCRdb to the mid-2010s). Library preparation employed the immunoSEQ multiplex PCR assay. What TCRdb holds here is the immuneACCESS table cut down to in-frame rearrangements. Part of the clones is not present; checked against another copy, under half of the missing clones reflect an unresolved V gene, and the others are unexplained. This sample is represented by 60,000 to 75,000 clones, with no singletons among them. The ten largest account for 1.6% of the sample. The sample was peripheral blood mononuclear cells. These receptors were taken from a person aged 18-69 years in good health.

This clone was detected ten times or more. The missing CDR3 end, 3 residues past where the read stops, is filled in from the germline J gene. The chain links TRBV28 to TRBJ1-2, with D tentatively TRBD1 (6 bases). V lost 0 bases to trimming and J lost 6 bases, with 17 bases between them. Germline CDR1 and CDR2: MDHEN and SYDVKM. The CDR3 totals 16 residues. The covered CDR3 bases are TGTGCCAGCAGTTTATGGAGGGACATCCTCGGGGATGGC. It specifies CASSLWRDILGDG. In full, the CDR3 reads CASSLWRDILGDGYTF.

About this clone: The read comes to an end 3 residues before the CDR3 does, leaving the germline J gene to fill in the end. The chain combines TRBV5-5 with TRBJ1-2; D remains ambiguous. The CDR3 spans 14 residues. Germline V CDR1 and CDR2: SGHKS, YYEKEE (reference sequence). CDR3: CASSLVYVPGGYTF. CDR3 DNA, as far as it was read: TGTGCCAGCAGCTTGGTTTATGTACCAGGCGGC.

This clone came up many times. Sequencing ends 3 residues short of the CDR3 end; the germline J gene provides the rest. This chain uses TRBV19 with TRBJ2-1, with 9 bases matching TRBD2. The CDR3 runs 15 residues. Looked up from germline, CDR1 is LNHDA and CDR2 is SQIVND (reference sequence). The V segment lost 1 base and the J segment 5 bases; nucleotides outside the gene matches: 3. This CDR3 reads CASSIGAGGNNEQFF. The DNA read from the CDR3 is TGTGCCAGTAGTATAGGTGCGGGAGGGAACAATGAG.

This clone was recorded at least ten times. The CDR3 is cut off 3 residues early in the read; its end comes from the germline J gene. The chain has TRBV14 and TRBJ2-3; 9 bases map to TRBD1. The length of the CDR3 is 18 residues. Trimming removed 0 bases from V and 5 bases from J; junction bases left unmatched: 12. Germline assignment: CDR1 SGHDN and CDR2 FVKESK. CDR3 DNA, as far as it was read: TGTGCCAGCAGCCAAGAGCCGAAACGGACAGGGGCTGAAGATACG. Translation gives CASSQEPKRTGAEDT. The CDR3 as a whole reads CASSQEPKRTGAEDTQYF.

This clone was observed at least ten times. The CDR3 extends 3 residues past the end of the read, so its final part is completed from the germline J gene. The chain employs TRBV6-1 and TRBJ1-1; D is unclear. Germline V CDR1 and CDR2: MNHNS, SASEGT. V lost 4 bases and J lost 0, with 9 bases in between. The CDR3 spans 14 residues. CDR3 loop: CASSAHTLNTEAFF. The sequenced CDR3 bases are TGTGCCAGCAGTGCCCACACATTGAACACTGAA.

Ten or more counts support this clone. Coverage ceases 3 residues before the CDR3 finishes, and the germline J gene fills in the end. The chain employs TRBV7-2 and TRBJ2-5; TRBD1 matches 9 bases. This CDR3 has 15 amino acids. V shed 4 bases and J 5 bases; nucleotides not matched to a gene: 8. Germline-derived CDR1 and CDR2 are SGHTA and FQGNSA. CDR3 DNA (partial): TGTGCCAGCAGCTACTCACAGGGGGCAGGGGAGACC. This translates into CASSYSQGAGET. The entire CDR3 protein is CASSYSQGAGETQYF.

Many counts were recorded for this clone. The missing CDR3 end, 3 residues past where the read stops, is filled in from the germline J gene. The genes are TRBV6-1 and TRBJ1-5; perhaps TRBD1 as D (5 bases). The CDR3 contains 18 residues. V shed 1 base and J shed 7 bases, with 23 bases lying between them. Germline CDR1 is MNHNS and CDR2 is SASEGT. The CDR3: CASSEVFRRGWEEQPQHF. Incomplete CDR3 DNA: TGTGCCAGCAGTGAAGTTTTCCGTCGGGGGTGGGAGGAGCAGCCC.

The sample holds many counts of this clone. The read comes to an end 3 residues before the CDR3 does, leaving the germline J gene to fill in the end. This chain connects TRBV30 to TRBJ2-5, with D possibly TRBD1 on 6 matching bases. Trimming removed 4 bases from V and 3 bases from J, with 15 bases in between. CDR3 length: 14 amino acids. The germline gives CDR1 GTSNPN, CDR2 SVGIG (reference sequence). The DNA read from the CDR3 is TGTGCCTGGACCCGGACAGCTTTAAAAGAGACC. Translating gives CAWTRTALKET. The entire CDR3 reads CAWTRTALKETQYF.

This clone has a count of ten or more. The covered CDR3 bases are TGCGCCAGCAGCCCTCAGGGGCGGGAGATGGAGACC. Its translation is CASSPQGREMET. The whole CDR3 is CASSPQGREMETQYF. This chain connects TRBV5-1 to TRBJ2-5; weak D call: TRBD2 (7 bases). The CDR3 goes on 3 residues after the read ends, and that part is filled in from the germline J gene. Germline CDR1 reads SGHRS; CDR2 reads YFSETQ. CDR3 length equals 15 residues. The ends were cut back, 4 bases at V and 5 bases at J, with 18 bases in the middle.

This clone was detected many times. The sequence runs out 3 residues before the end of the CDR3; the remainder is reconstructed from the germline J gene. This chain links TRBV20-1 with TRBJ2-1, with D possibly being TRBD1 or TRBD2 (6 bases each). Trimming took off 6 bases at V and 6 bases at J, with 21 bases between the two ends. The CDR3 covers 15 residues. In germline, CDR1 is DFQATT, CDR2 SNEGSKA (reference sequence). CDR3 loop: CSAQGWAGSFNEQFF. CDR3 DNA, as far as it was read: TGCAGTGCCCAGGGGTGGGCGGGAAGTTTCAATGAG.